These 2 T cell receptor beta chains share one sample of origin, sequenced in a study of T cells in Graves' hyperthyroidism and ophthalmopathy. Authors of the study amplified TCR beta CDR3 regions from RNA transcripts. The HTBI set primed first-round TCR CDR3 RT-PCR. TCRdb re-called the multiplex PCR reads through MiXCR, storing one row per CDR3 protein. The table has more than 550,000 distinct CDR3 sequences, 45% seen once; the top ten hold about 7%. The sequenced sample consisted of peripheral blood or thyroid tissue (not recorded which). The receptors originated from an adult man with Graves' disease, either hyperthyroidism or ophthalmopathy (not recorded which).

The CDR3 reads CSAPTGGGGETQYF. The DNA for the CDR3 is TGCAGTGCACCGACAGGGGGAGGTGGGGAGACCCAGTACTTC. V and J are TRBV20-1 and TRBJ2-5; 9 bases fit TRBD1. The CDR3 consists of 14 residues. Germline lookup yields CDR1 DFQATT and CDR2 SNEGSKA (reference sequence). V dropped 6 bases and J dropped 5; count of bases not matched to a gene: 10.

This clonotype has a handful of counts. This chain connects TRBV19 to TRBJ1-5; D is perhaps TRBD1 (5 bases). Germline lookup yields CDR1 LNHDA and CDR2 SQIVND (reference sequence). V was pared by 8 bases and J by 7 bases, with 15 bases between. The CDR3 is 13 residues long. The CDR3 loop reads CASSEGRLQPQHF. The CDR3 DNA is TGTGCCAGTTCTGAGGGGCGTCTACAGCCCCAGCATTTT.